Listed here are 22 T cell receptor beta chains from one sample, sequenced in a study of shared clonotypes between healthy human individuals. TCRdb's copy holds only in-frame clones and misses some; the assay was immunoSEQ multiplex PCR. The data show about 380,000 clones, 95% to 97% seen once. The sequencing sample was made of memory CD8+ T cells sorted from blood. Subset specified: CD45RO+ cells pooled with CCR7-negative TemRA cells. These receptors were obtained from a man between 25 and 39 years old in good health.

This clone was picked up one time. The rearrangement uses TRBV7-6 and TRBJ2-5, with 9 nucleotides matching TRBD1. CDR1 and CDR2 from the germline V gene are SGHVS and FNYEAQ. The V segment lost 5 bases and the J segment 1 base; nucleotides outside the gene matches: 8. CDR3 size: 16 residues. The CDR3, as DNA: TGTGCCAGCAGCCAGACTCCGGGACAGGGCCAAGAGACCCAGTACTTC. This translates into CASSQTPGQGQETQYF.

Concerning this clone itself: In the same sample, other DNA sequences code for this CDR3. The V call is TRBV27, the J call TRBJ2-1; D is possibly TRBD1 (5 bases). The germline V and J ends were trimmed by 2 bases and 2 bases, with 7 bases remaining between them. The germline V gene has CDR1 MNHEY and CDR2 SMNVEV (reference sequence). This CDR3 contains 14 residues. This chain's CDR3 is CASSLRGTYNEQFF. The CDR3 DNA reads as TGTGCCAGCAGTTTAAGGGGCACCTACAATGAGCAGTTCTTC.

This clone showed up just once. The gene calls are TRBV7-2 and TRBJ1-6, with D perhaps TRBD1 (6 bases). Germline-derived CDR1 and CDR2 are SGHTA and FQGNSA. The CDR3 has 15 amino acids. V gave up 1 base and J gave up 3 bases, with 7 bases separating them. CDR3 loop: CASSLEGGYNSPLHF. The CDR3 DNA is TGTGCCAGCAGCTTAGAGGGGGGCTATAATTCACCCCTCCACTTT.

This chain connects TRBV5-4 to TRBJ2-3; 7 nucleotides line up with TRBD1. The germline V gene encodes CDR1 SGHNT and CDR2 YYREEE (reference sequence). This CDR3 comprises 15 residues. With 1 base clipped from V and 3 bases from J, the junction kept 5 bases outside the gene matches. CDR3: CASSLSLTGTDTQYF. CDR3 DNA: TGTGCCAGCAGCTTGTCGTTGACAGGGACAGATACGCAGTATTTT.

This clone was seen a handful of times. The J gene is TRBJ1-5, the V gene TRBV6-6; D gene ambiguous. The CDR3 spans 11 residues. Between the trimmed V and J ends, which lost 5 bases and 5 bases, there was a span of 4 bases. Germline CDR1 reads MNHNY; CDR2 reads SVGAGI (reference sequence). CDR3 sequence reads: CASSPDQPQHF. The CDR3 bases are TGTGCCAGCAGTCCTGATCAGCCCCAGCATTTT.

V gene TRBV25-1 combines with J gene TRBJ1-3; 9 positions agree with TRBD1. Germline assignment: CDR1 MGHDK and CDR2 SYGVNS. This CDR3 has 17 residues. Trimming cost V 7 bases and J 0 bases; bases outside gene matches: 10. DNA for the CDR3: TGTGCCAGCAAGGAGACAGGGGGAATCAGCTCTGGAAACACCATATATTTT. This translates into CASKETGGISSGNTIYF.

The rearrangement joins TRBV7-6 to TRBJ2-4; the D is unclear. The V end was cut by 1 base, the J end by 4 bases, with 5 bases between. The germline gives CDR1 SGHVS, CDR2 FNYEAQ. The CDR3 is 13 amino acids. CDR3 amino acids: CASSLGQKNIQYF. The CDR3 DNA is TGTGCCAGCAGCTTAGGCCAGAAAAACATTCAGTACTTC.

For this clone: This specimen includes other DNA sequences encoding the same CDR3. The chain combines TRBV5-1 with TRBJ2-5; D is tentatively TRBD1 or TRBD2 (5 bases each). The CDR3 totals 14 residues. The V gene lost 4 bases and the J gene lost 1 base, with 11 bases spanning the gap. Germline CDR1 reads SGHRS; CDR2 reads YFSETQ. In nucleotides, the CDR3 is TGCGCCAGCAGCCTCGGGGCACCCCAAGAGACCCAGTACTTC. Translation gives CASSLGAPQETQYF.

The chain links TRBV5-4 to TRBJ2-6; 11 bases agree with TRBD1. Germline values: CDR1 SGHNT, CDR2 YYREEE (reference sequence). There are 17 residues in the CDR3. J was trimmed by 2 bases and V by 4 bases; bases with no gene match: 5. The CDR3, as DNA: TGTGCCAGCAGCCAGCGGACAGGGGGCGCTGGGGCCAACGTCCTGACTTTC. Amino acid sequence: CASSQRTGGAGANVLTF.

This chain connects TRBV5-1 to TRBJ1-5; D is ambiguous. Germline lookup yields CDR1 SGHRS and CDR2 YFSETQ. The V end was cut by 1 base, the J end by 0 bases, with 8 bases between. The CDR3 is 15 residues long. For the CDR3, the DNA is TGCGCCAGCAGCTTGCTACCTTCTAGCAATCAGCCCCAGCATTTT. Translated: CASSLLPSSNQPQHF.

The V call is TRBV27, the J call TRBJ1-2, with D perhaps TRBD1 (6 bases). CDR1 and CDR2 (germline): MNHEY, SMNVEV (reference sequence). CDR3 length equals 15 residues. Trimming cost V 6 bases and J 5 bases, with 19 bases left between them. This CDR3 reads CASRMGQKPRYGYTF. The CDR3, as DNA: TGTGCCAGCAGGATGGGACAAAAACCCCGTTATGGCTACACCTTC.

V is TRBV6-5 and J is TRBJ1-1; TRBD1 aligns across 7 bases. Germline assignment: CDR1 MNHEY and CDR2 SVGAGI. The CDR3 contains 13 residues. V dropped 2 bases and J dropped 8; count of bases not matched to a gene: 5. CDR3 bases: TGTGCCAGCAGTTACGGGGACAGCCAAGAAGCTTTCTTT. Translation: CASSYGDSQEAFF.

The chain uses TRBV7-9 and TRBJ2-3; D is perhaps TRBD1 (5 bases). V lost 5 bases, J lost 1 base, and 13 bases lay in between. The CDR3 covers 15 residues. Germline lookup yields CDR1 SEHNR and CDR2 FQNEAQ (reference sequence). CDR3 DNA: TGTGCCAGCAGCCCGAATATAGGGGGCACAGATACGCAGTATTTT. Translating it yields CASSPNIGGTDTQYF.

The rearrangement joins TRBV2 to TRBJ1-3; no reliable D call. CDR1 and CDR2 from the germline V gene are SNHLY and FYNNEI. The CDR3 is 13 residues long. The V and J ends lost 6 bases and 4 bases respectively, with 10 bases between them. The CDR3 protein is CASSDVHGNTIYF. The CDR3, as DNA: TGTGCCAGCAGCGACGTACACGGAAACACCATATATTTT.

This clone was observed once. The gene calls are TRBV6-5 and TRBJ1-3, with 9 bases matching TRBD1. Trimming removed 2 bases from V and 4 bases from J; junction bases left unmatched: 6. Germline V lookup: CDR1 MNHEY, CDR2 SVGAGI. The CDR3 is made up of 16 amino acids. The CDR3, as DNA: TGTGCCAGCAGTTACACCGGGACAGGGTGGGGAAACACCATATATTTT. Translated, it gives CASSYTGTGWGNTIYF.

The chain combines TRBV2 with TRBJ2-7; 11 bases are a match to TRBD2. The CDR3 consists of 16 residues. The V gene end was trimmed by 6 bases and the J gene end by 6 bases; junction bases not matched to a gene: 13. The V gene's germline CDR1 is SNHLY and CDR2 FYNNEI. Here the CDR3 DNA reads TGTGCCAGCAGGGAACAACTAGCGGGAGAATTAGTCGAGCAGTACTTC. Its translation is CASREQLAGELVEQYF. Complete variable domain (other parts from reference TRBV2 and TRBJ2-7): EPEVTQTPSHQVTQMGQEVILRCVPISNHLYFYWYRQILGQKVEFLVSFYNNEISEKSEIFDDQFSVERPDGSNFTLKIRSTKLEDSAMYFCASREQLAGELVEQYFGPGTRLTVT.

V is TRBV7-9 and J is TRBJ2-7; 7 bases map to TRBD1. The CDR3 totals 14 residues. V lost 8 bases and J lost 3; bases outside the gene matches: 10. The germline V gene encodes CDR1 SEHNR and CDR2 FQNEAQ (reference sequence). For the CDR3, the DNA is TGTGCCAGCGGGACCGGGACAGACTTCTACGAGCAGTACTTC. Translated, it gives CASGTGTDFYEQYF.

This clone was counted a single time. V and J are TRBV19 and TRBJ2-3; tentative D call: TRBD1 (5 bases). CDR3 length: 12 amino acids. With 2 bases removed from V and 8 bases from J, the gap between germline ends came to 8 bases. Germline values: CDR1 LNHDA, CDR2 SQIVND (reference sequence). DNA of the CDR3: TGTGCCAGTAGTATATGGCAGGGTACGCAGTATTTT. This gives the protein CASSIWQGTQYF.

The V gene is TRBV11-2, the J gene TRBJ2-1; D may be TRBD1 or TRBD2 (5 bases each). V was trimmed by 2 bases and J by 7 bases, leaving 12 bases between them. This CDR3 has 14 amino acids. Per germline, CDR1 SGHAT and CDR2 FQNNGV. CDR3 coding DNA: TGTGCCAGCAGCTTAATGGCAGGGAGAAATGAGCAGTTCTTC. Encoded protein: CASSLMAGRNEQFF.

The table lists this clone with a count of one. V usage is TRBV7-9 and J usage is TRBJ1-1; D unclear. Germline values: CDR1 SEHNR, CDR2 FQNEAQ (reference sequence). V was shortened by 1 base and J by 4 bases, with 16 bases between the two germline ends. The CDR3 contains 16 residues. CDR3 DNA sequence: TGTGCCAGCAGCTTAGGGTGGTCGGGAGTGGGCACTGAAGCTTTCTTT. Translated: CASSLGWSGVGTEAFF.

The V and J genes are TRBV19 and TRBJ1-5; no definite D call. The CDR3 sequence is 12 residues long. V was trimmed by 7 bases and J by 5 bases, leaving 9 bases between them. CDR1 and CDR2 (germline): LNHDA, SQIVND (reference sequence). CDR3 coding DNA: TGTGCCAGTACAGACGACGATCAGCCCCAGCATTTT. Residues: CASTDDDQPQHF.

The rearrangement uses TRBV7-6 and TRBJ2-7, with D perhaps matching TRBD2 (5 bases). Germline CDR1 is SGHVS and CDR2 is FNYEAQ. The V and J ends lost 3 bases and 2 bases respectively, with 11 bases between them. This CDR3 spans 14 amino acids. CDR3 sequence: CASSLELEPYEQYF. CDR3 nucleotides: TGTGCCAGCAGCTTGGAACTAGAACCCTACGAGCAGTACTTC.